This T cell receptor beta chain was sequenced in a study of blood T cell repertoires in COVID-19. The wider study: In each case, the material was cDNA or gDNA derived from T cells, B-cell-depleted T cells, or PBMCs.

In this sample, this clone turned up a few times. V lost 6 bases to trimming and J lost 4 bases; unmatched junction nucleotides: 7. The CDR3 is 14 residues long. Per the germline V gene, CDR1 is MNHEY and CDR2 is SVGAGI. Profiled with immunoSEQ multiplex PCR; TCRdb holds only in-frame clones, not every one. The sample records approximately 250,000 clones, 65% to 90% being singletons. The sample comprised peripheral blood. This rearrangement joins TRBV6-5 to TRBJ2-3; 7 bases map to TRBD2. The receptor was derived from a woman in her fifties or sixties with acute or convalescent COVID-19. The CDR3 here is CASRQGGPADTQYF. In DNA form, the CDR3 reads TGTGCCAGCAGGCAGGGAGGGCCGGCAGATACGCAGTATTTT.